These 10 T cell receptor beta chains share one sample of origin, sequenced in a study of response to subunit inactivated influenza vaccine. TCRdb analysed the RT-PCR reads with MiXCR anew, one entry per CDR3 protein. In the table there are about half a million distinct CDR3 sequences, approximately 24% of which are singletons. Specimen: CD4+ T cells sorted from PBMCs, collected 4 to 6 days after vaccination. These TCRs come from a man in his fifties who received an inactivated influenza vaccine.

The table lists this clonotype with many counts. The chain carries TRBV5-1 and TRBJ2-3; D possibly corresponds to TRBD2 (5 bases). V was clipped by 4 bases and J by 3 bases, with 12 bases between them. This CDR3 has 14 residues. The germline CDR1 and CDR2 sequences are SGHRS and YFSETQ. The CDR3 spells CASSLLGSTDTQYF. The CDR3 region has the DNA TGCGCCAGCAGCCTACTAGGTTCGACAGATACGCAGTATTTT.

CDR3: CSARQGMNTGELFF. The DNA for the CDR3 is TGCAGTGCTAGACAGGGGATGAACACCGGGGAGCTGTTTTTT. The gene calls are TRBV20-1 and TRBJ2-2, with a weak D call TRBD1 (6 bases). Germline assignment: CDR1 DFQATT and CDR2 SNEGSKA (reference sequence). V shed 2 bases and J shed 1 base, with 8 bases lying between them. The CDR3 contains 14 residues.

About this clonotype: The germline gene is not matched at one end of the junction; a read error may be the cause. V usage is TRBV9 and J usage is TRBJ2-7, with TRBD1 matching over 9 bases. CDR1 and CDR2 (germline): SGDLS, YYNGEE. The CDR3 has 15 residues. The CDR3, as DNA: TGTGCCATCAGCCTACGACAGGGGGGGACCTACGAGCAGTACTTC. Encoded protein: CAISLRQGGTYEQYF.

The V gene is TRBV10-3, the J gene TRBJ2-2; TRBD1 matches 10 bases. The CDR3 is made up of 15 amino acids. The germline gives CDR1 ENHRY, CDR2 SYGVKD. The J segment lost 1 base and the V segment lost 6 bases, leaving 2 bases of the junction unmatched. CDR3 DNA: TGTGCCATCAGCGGACAGGGGGGGAACACCGGGGAGCTGTTTTTT. Translating gives CAISGQGGNTGELFF.

This clonotype was detected a few times. The chain couples TRBV7-2 to TRBJ2-1, with 9 bases aligning to TRBD1. This CDR3 contains 13 residues. CDR1 is SGHTA, CDR2 FQGNSA, per germline. The ends lost 5 bases at V and 9 bases at J; junction bases unmatched: 5. CDR3 loop: CASSPRTGVEQFF. Written as DNA, the CDR3 is TGTGCCAGCAGCCCAAGGACAGGGGTTGAGCAGTTCTTC.

The chain links TRBV6-2 or TRBV6-3 to TRBJ2-1, with D possibly TRBD1 on 5 matching bases. V dropped 6 bases and J dropped 1 base, with 16 bases sitting between them. The V gene's germline CDR1 is MNHEY and CDR2 SVGEGT. This CDR3 contains 16 residues. The CDR3, as DNA: TGTGCCAGCAGGCCAAGGCAGGGTTGGTCCTACAATGAGCAGTTCTTC. Amino acid sequence: CASRPRQGWSYNEQFF.

This clonotype occurred a few times. The chain recombines TRBV5-1 with TRBJ1-5; the D is unclear. V was clipped by 2 bases and J by 4 bases, with 7 bases between them. The germline gives CDR1 SGHRS, CDR2 YFSETQ. This CDR3 contains 13 residues. Written as DNA, the CDR3 is TGCGCCAGCAGCTTTGAAGGTAATCAGCCCCAGCATTTT. Its protein is CASSFEGNQPQHF.

This clonotype has ten or more counts. The chain recombines TRBV27 with TRBJ1-1; D gene unclear. Trimming removed 2 bases from V and 1 base from J, with 11 bases in between. The CDR3 contains 15 residues. The germline V gene encodes CDR1 MNHEY and CDR2 SMNVEV (reference sequence). The CDR3 loop is CASSLNGPTNTEAFF. For the CDR3, the DNA is TGTGCCAGCAGTTTAAACGGCCCGACGAACACTGAAGCTTTCTTT.

This clonotype was observed once. The V call is TRBV7-2, the J call TRBJ1-1; D may be TRBD1 (6 bases). CDR1 is SGHTA, CDR2 FQGNSA, per germline. V was clipped by 5 bases and J by 1 base, with 11 bases between them. This CDR3 contains 14 residues. CDR3 DNA sequence: TGTGCCAGCAGCACGACAGGTTCGAACACTGAAGCTTTCTTT. Its translation is CASSTTGSNTEAFF.

This clonotype turned up a few times. This chain links TRBV20-1 with TRBJ1-5, with D tentatively TRBD1 (6 bases). The CDR3 runs 14 residues. Germline CDR1 reads DFQATT; CDR2 reads SNEGSKA (reference sequence). Deletions cut 0 bases from V and 4 bases from J, with 10 bases between. The CDR3 protein is CSARDTGWNQPQHF. In DNA, the CDR3 is TGCAGTGCTAGAGATACAGGGTGGAATCAGCCCCAGCATTTT.